Shown below are 30 T cell receptor beta chains from a single sample sequenced in a study of Ad26.COV2.S vaccination and SARS-CoV-2 variants. Sequenced by immunoSEQ multiplex PCR; TCRdb stores in-frame clones only, minus some. This sample has fewer than 300,000 clones; 87% occur once, and the top ten carry roughly 3.5%. As for treatment: approximately 18 received Ad26.COV2.S at low or high dose, single or two shots; several received placebo; per-sample allocation not given. The samples were gathered on day 63 after the first injection of vaccine or placebo. Sequenced material: peripheral blood, taken in a trial of Ad26.COV2.S vaccine versus placebo. These receptor sequences come from a person aged 18-60 years who received the Ad26.COV2.S COVID-19 vaccine or a placebo.

This clone was picked up one time. V is TRBV6-2 or TRBV6-3 and J is TRBJ1-5; 9 bases line up with TRBD1. This CDR3 comprises 16 residues. The germline V gene encodes CDR1 MNHEY and CDR2 SVGEGT. The junction had 10 bases not matched to a gene; V was cut back by 7 bases and J by 3 bases. CDR3 loop: CASTPFGTGHNQPQHF. CDR3 DNA sequence: TGTGCCAGCACCCCATTCGGGACAGGGCACAATCAGCCCCAGCATTTT.

This chain uses TRBV7-9 with TRBJ2-2; D not certain. With 4 bases removed from V and 3 bases from J, the gap between germline ends came to 18 bases. CDR3 length equals 17 residues. CDR1 is SEHNR, CDR2 FQNEAQ, per germline (reference sequence). CDR3 coding DNA: TGTGCCAGCAGCTCCCCGAGTGAAGGCTGGGACACCGGGGAGCTGTTTTTT. Translating it yields CASSSPSEGWDTGELFF.

This clone was detected only once. The gene calls are TRBV30 and TRBJ1-1; D is undetermined. This CDR3 is 11 amino acids long. V lost 2 bases and J lost 3, with 4 bases in between. Germline V gene sequence: CDR1 GTSNPN, CDR2 SVGIG (reference sequence). CDR3 sequence reads: CAWSYDTEAFF. CDR3 sequence (DNA): TGTGCCTGGAGTTATGACACTGAAGCTTTCTTT.

V gene TRBV14 combines with J gene TRBJ1-1; D is perhaps TRBD1 (6 bases). Deletions cut 5 bases from V and 0 bases from J, with 16 bases between. From germline, CDR1 is SGHDN and CDR2 FVKESK. This CDR3 is 16 amino acids long. DNA of the CDR3: TGTGCCAGCAGCTGGCGGGGGGGGCAGGTGAACACTGAAGCTTTCTTT. Protein sequence: CASSWRGGQVNTEAFF.

As DNA, the CDR3 is TGTGCCAGCAGTGAAGGGGTTAGCGGGAGCTACGAGCAGTACTTC. It specifies CASSEGVSGSYEQYF. The genes are TRBV6-1 and TRBJ2-7; 9 positions match TRBD2. Germline trimming cut 1 base from V and 3 bases from J; bases unmatched to any gene: 4. CDR1 MNHNS and CDR2 SASEGT come from the germline V gene. CDR3 length: 15 residues.

This clone was observed once. The V gene is TRBV7-9, the J gene TRBJ2-7, with D perhaps being TRBD1 or TRBD2 (6 bases each). V dropped 5 bases and J dropped 5 bases, with 16 bases sitting between them. The CDR3 consists of 14 residues. Germline V gene lookup returns CDR1 SEHNR and CDR2 FQNEAQ (reference sequence). CDR3 DNA: TGTGCCAGCAGCCCCCCGGGGGCGATGAACGAGCAGTACTTC. Protein: CASSPPGAMNEQYF.

This chain connects TRBV30 to TRBJ2-7, with TRBD1 matching over 7 bases. Germline V lookup: CDR1 GTSNPN, CDR2 SVGIG (reference sequence). The V segment lost 0 bases and the J segment 3 bases; nucleotides outside the gene matches: 5. The CDR3 loop spans 14 amino acids. The CDR3 loop reads CAWSVGGQSYEQYF. The CDR3 bases are TGTGCCTGGAGTGTAGGGGGACAGAGCTACGAGCAGTACTTC.

The CDR3 spells CSASAIDRGNYNEQFF. The CDR3, as DNA: TGCAGTGCTAGTGCCATCGACAGGGGGAATTACAATGAGCAGTTCTTC. The chain couples TRBV20-1 to TRBJ2-1; 9 bases map to TRBD1. This CDR3 region has 16 residues. The germline V gene has CDR1 DFQATT and CDR2 SNEGSKA (reference sequence). The junction had 10 bases not matched to a gene; V was cut back by 3 bases and J by 4 bases.

This sequence joins TRBV3-1 (or the pseudogene TRBV3-2) and TRBJ1-5; no definite D call. The CDR3 extends over 15 amino acids. The germline V gene encodes CDR1 LGHDT and CDR2 YNNKEL (reference sequence). Trimming pared 4 bases from V and 2 bases from J, leaving 12 bases between. The CDR3 protein is CASSRTSSGNQPQHF. The CDR3 DNA reads TGTGCCAGCAGCCGTACGTCCTCAGGCAATCAGCCCCAGCATTTT.

This clone was seen a single time. The CDR3 DNA is TGCGCCAGCAGCTTGGGCAGCATCTATGGCTACACCTTC. It translates to CASSLGSIYGYTF. The chain recombines TRBV5-1 with TRBJ1-2, with D unclear. The CDR3 consists of 13 residues. Germline CDR1 reads SGHRS; CDR2 reads YFSETQ. V was clipped by 0 bases and J by 4 bases, with 7 bases between them.

The chain recombines TRBV5-6 with TRBJ1-2; D remains unclear. Germline CDR1 is SGHDT and CDR2 is YYEEEE. V shed 0 bases and J shed 5 bases, with 5 bases lying between them. This CDR3 region has 12 residues. CDR3 bases: TGTGCCAGCAGCTTGGCACATTATGGCTACACCTTC. The encoded protein is CASSLAHYGYTF.

This chain joins TRBV25-1 and TRBJ1-2; D uncertain. The V gene lost 1 base and the J gene lost 4 bases, with 10 bases spanning the gap. The CDR3 spans 14 residues. The germline V gene has CDR1 MGHDK and CDR2 SYGVNS. The DNA of the CDR3 is TGTGCCAGCAGTGAATCGTTATCCGGCTATGGCTACACCTTC. It specifies CASSESLSGYGYTF.

The CDR3 nucleotides are TGTGCCTGGAGTTCGCAGGGGTGGATGGCTTTCTTT. Translating it yields CAWSSQGWMAFF. The chain couples TRBV30 to TRBJ1-1; the D gene is possibly TRBD1 (6 bases). The CDR3 length is 12 residues. Germline CDR1 and CDR2: GTSNPN and SVGIG (reference sequence). V was clipped by 2 bases and J by 11 bases, with 15 bases between them.

Here the CDR3 DNA reads TGTGCCAGCAGCAAAGTTGGCAGGGTTTTTAGCAATCAGCCCCAGCATTTT. Translating it yields CASSKVGRVFSNQPQHF. The genes are TRBV21-1 and TRBJ1-5; the tabulated D call, TRBD1, remains unverified against the DNA. TRBV21-1 counts as a pseudogene. The CDR3 has 17 amino acids.

The rearrangement uses TRBV18 and TRBJ1-1; D not resolved. Germline V gives CDR1 KGHSH, CDR2 LQKENI. V was pared by 6 bases and J by 4 bases, with 21 bases between. The CDR3 is 16 amino acids. This chain's CDR3 is CASSTLLAPVGTEAFF. For the CDR3, the DNA is TGTGCCAGCTCTACTCTCCTGGCCCCGGTAGGCACTGAAGCTTTCTTT.

V and J are TRBV5-8 and TRBJ1-1; D remains unclear. V was clipped by 4 bases and J by 5 bases, with 9 bases between them. The CDR3 loop spans 12 amino acids. Germline assignment: CDR1 SGHTS and CDR2 YDEGEE. The CDR3 region has the DNA TGTGCCAGCAGCCGGGTCGGGACTGAAGCTTTCTTT. Its translation: CASSRVGTEAFF. The full variable domain, completed using reference TRBV5-8 and TRBJ1-1, is EAGVTQSPTHLIKTRGQQATLRCSPISGHTSVYWYQQALGLGLQFLLWYDEGEERNRGNFPPRFSGRQFPNYSSELNVNALELEDSALYLCASSRVGTEAFFGQGTRLTVV.

The chain links TRBV5-1 to TRBJ2-5; TRBD1 might be the D (6 bases). Germline-derived CDR1 and CDR2 are SGHRS and YFSETQ. The CDR3 is 15 amino acids. V lost 2 bases and J 2 bases, leaving 13 bases between the germline ends. The CDR3 DNA reads as TGCGCCAGCAGCTTACAGGGTTTGGGGCAAGAGACCCAGTACTTC. It is translated as CASSLQGLGQETQYF.

The V gene is TRBV6-5, the J gene TRBJ2-4, with D hard to call. Trimming cost V 2 bases and J 0 bases, with 5 bases left between them. The length of the CDR3 is 14 residues. Germline V gene lookup returns CDR1 MNHEY and CDR2 SVGAGI. The CDR3 region is CASSYDGAKNIQYF. The CDR3 DNA follows: TGTGCCAGCAGTTACGATGGAGCCAAAAACATTCAGTACTTC.

The V gene is TRBV15, the J gene TRBJ2-7; 7 positions agree with TRBD1. V was pared by 5 bases and J by 4 bases, with 11 bases of the junction left unmatched. CDR3 length: 15 amino acids. Per the germline V gene, CDR1 is LNHNV and CDR2 is YYDKDF (reference sequence). The CDR3: CATSAPGRGLYEQYF. The DNA for the CDR3 is TGTGCCACCAGCGCCCCCGGCAGGGGGTTGTACGAGCAGTACTTC.

The V and J genes are TRBV3-1 (or the pseudogene TRBV3-2) and TRBJ1-2; a possible D gene is TRBD1 (6 bases). Per the germline V gene, CDR1 is LGHDT and CDR2 is YNNKEL (reference sequence). There are 13 residues in the CDR3. V dropped 0 bases and J dropped 6 bases, with 8 bases sitting between them. This CDR3 reads CASSQETGNGYTF. The CDR3 nucleotides are TGTGCCAGCAGCCAAGAAACAGGGAATGGCTACACCTTC.

The genes are TRBV11-1 and TRBJ1-1; tentative D call: TRBD1 (6 bases). V was clipped by 1 base and J by 11 bases, with 17 bases between them. Germline assignment: CDR1 SGHAT and CDR2 FQDESV (reference sequence). The CDR3 loop spans 14 amino acids. The CDR3 here is CASSLGGGGENAFF. The CDR3 DNA is TGTGCCAGCAGCTTAGGAGGAGGGGGTGAAAATGCTTTCTTT.

The chain carries TRBV28 and TRBJ1-5; no clear D gene. V lost 2 bases, J lost 4 bases, and 18 bases lay in between. The CDR3 is 17 residues long. Germline lookup yields CDR1 MDHEN and CDR2 SYDVKM. The CDR3 coding sequence is TGTGCCAGCAGTTTAGGTCCAAGGGCGAGGCAAAATCAGCCCCAGCATTTT. Protein product: CASSLGPRARQNQPQHF.

The chain links TRBV3-1 (or the pseudogene TRBV3-2) to TRBJ2-1; D gene unclear. Trimming took 1 base from V and 8 from J, leaving 3 bases between them. CDR1 LGHDT and CDR2 YNNKEL come from the germline V gene (reference sequence). CDR3 size: 11 residues. The CDR3 DNA is TGTGCCAGCAGCCAAGCTCATGAGCAGTTCTTC. Amino acids: CASSQAHEQFF.

The chain carries TRBV11-2 and TRBJ2-2, with a possible D match to TRBD2 (6 bases). The ends were cut back, 0 bases at V and 0 bases at J, with 8 bases in the middle. Germline V gene lookup returns CDR1 SGHAT and CDR2 FQNNGV. The length of the CDR3 is 16 residues. The CDR3 reads CASSLERGTNTGELFF. The CDR3, as DNA: TGTGCCAGCAGCTTAGAGCGGGGCACGAACACCGGGGAGCTGTTTTTT.

This clone was counted many times. The chain links TRBV2 to TRBJ2-2, with D tentatively TRBD1 (6 bases). CDR1 SNHLY and CDR2 FYNNEI come from the germline V gene. CDR3 length equals 15 residues. V dropped 7 bases and J dropped 3 bases, with 15 bases sitting between them. The CDR3 DNA reads as TGTGCCAGCATAGTTGGGGGCACTGACACCGGGGAGCTGTTTTTT. This gives the protein CASIVGGTDTGELFF. Full variable domain (remainder filled in from reference TRBV2 and TRBJ2-2): EPEVTQTPSHQVTQMGQEVILRCVPISNHLYFYWYRQILGQKVEFLVSFYNNEISEKSEIFDDQFSVERPDGSNFTLKIRSTKLEDSAMYFCASIVGGTDTGELFFGEGSRLTVL.

This chain connects TRBV7-2 to TRBJ2-1, with TRBD1 matching over 9 bases. The germline gives CDR1 SGHTA, CDR2 FQGNSA. This CDR3 region has 15 residues. V trimming: 7 bases; J trimming: 6 bases; junction bases outside the gene matches: 10. CDR3 loop: CASNLRDRVGNEQFF. CDR3 coding DNA: TGTGCCAGCAACCTCCGGGACAGGGTTGGCAATGAGCAGTTCTTC.

V and J are TRBV5-1 and TRBJ2-2, with 9 bases that match TRBD2. CDR3 length: 16 amino acids. J lost 5 bases, V lost 4 bases, and 9 bases had no gene match. CDR1 is SGHRS and CDR2 is YFSETQ in the germline V gene. The CDR3, as DNA: TGCGCCAGCAGCCCGGGACTAGCTTTTAGTACCGGGGAGCTGTTTTTT. Its translation is CASSPGLAFSTGELFF.

This clone was seen only once. This chain links TRBV4-3 with TRBJ2-1; tentatively, D is TRBD1 (6 bases). This CDR3 contains 16 residues. V shed 4 bases and J shed 0 bases, with 13 bases lying between them. Germline lookup yields CDR1 LGHNA and CDR2 YSLEER. CDR3: CASSRLTGSSYNEQFF. CDR3 nucleotide sequence: TGCGCCAGCAGCCGCCTGACAGGAAGCTCCTACAATGAGCAGTTCTTC.

The chain recombines TRBV7-9 with TRBJ2-7; 7 nucleotides align to TRBD1. Germline V gene lookup returns CDR1 SEHNR and CDR2 FQNEAQ (reference sequence). The CDR3 is 15 residues long. Germline trimming cut 1 base from V and 6 bases from J; bases unmatched to any gene: 9. CDR3 nucleotide sequence: TGTGCCAGCAGCTTAGACCTAACAGGGGTGGGCGAGCAGTACTTC. Its protein product is CASSLDLTGVGEQYF.

The chain recombines TRBV6-2 or TRBV6-3 with TRBJ1-3; the D gene is possibly TRBD1 (5 bases). V was shortened by 2 bases and J by 0 bases, with 23 bases between the two germline ends. This CDR3 comprises 20 residues. Germline CDR1 and CDR2: MNHEY and SVGEGT. The CDR3, as DNA: TGTGCCAGCAGTTACGCGGCCCCTCGATGGACACGGAACTCTGGAAACACCATATATTTT. Encoded protein: CASSYAAPRWTRNSGNTIYF.